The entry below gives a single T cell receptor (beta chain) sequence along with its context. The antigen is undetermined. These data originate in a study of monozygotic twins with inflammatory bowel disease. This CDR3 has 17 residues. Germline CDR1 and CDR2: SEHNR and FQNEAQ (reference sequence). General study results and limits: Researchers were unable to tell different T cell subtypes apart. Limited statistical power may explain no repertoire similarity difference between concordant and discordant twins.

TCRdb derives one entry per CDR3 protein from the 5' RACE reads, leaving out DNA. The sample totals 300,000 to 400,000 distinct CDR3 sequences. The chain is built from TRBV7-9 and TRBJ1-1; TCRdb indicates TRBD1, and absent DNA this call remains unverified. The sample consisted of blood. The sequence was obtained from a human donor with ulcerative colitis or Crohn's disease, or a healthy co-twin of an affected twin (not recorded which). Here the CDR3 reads CASSQLGQGLRDTEAFF.